This T cell receptor (beta chain) was sequenced for a study of early T cells in non-severe SARS-CoV-2 infection. There are 15 residues in the CDR3. Germline loops: CDR1 MNHEY, CDR2 SMNVEV (reference sequence). With V trimmed by 6 bases and J by 1 base, 5 bases remained unmatched. Unique molecular identifier tags were affixed to discrete cDNA molecules. TCRdb independently ran MiXCR on the 5' RACE reads; one entry per CDR3 protein. The sample consists of approximately 67,000 distinct CDR3 sequences, approximately 8.3% of them appearing once. The material sequenced was whole blood. The V gene is TRBV27, the J gene TRBJ1-5; the match to TRBD1 covers 8 bases. The sequence was obtained from an adult who was a healthcare worker with PCR-confirmed SARS-CoV-2 infection or an uninfected control (not recorded which). The CDR3 here is CASRLNRGSNQPQHF. DNA of the CDR3: TGTGCCAGCAGATTAAACAGGGGGAGCAATCAGCCCCAGCATTTT.